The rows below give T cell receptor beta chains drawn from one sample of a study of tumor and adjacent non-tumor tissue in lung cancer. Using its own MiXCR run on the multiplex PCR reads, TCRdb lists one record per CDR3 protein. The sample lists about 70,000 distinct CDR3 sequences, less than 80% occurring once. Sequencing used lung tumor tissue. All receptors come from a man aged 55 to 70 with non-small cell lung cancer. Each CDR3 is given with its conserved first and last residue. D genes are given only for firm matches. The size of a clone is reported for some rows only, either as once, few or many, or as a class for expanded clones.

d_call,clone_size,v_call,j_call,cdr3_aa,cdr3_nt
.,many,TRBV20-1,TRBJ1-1,CSAPGRENTEAFF,TGCAGTGCCCCGGGGCGGGAGAACACTGAAGCTTTCTTT
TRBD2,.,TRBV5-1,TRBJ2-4,CTSSDGLAGENIQYF,TGCACCAGCAGCGATGGACTAGCGGGAGAAAACATTCAGTATTTC
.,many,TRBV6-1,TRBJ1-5,CASSESPGQSNQPQHF,TGTGCCAGCAGTGAATCCCCTGGACAGTCCAATCAGCCCCAGCATTTT
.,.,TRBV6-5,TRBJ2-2,CASSSNTTVPGELFF,TGTGCCAGCAGTTCAAATACGACAGTCCCCGGGGAGCTGTTTTTT
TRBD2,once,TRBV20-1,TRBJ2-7,CSDRDPWGTSGTEMGLSYEQYF,TGCAGTGATAGAGACCCCTGGGGGACTAGCGGGACCGAGATGGGGCTCTCCTACGAGCAGTACTTC
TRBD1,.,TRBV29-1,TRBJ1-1,CNASAGGETEAFF,TGCAACGCCTCAGCAGGGGGGGAGACTGAAGCTTTCTTT
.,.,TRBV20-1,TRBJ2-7,CTARGRPDEQYF,TGCACTGCGAGGGGTAGACCCGACGAGCAGTACTTC
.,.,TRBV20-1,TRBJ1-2,CSAPRDNHSYTF,TGCAGTGCTCCCCGGGACAACCATAGCTACACCTTC
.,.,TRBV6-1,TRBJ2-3,CASSVGLAGDQAQYF,TGTGCCAGCAGTGTAGGGCTGGCAGGCGACCAGGCCCAGTATTTT
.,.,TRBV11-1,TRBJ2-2,CASSLIATGELFF,TGTGCCAGCAGCTTAATCGCTACCGGGGAGCTGTTTTTT
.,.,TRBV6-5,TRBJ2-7,CASSFPRRETAEQYF,TGTGCCAGCAGTTTTCCGAGGCGTGAGACGGCCGAGCAGTACTTC